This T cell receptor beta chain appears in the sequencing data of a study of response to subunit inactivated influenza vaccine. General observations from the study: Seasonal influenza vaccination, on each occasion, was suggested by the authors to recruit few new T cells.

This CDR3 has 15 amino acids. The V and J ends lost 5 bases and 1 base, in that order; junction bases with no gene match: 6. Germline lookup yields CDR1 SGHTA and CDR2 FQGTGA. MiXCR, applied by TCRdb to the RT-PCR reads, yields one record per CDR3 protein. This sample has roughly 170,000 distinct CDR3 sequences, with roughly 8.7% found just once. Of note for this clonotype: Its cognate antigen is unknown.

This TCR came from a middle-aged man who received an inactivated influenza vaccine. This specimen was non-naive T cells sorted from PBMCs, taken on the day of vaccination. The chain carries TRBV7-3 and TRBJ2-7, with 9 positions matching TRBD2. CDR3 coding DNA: TGTGCCAGCAGCCCGGAGGCGGGAGGGTCCTACGAGCAGTACTTC. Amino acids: CASSPEAGGSYEQYF.